This T cell receptor beta chain emerged from a study of technical replicates of blood from several donors. Clones were sequenced by immunoSEQ multiplex PCR, and TCRdb holds only the in-frame ones, with some missing. The sample includes approximately 81,000 clones, more than 80% of them seen just once. V was shortened by 7 bases and J by 2 bases, with 11 bases between the two germline ends. The V gene's germline CDR1 is SNHLY and CDR2 FYNNEI. The CDR3 contains 13 residues. This chain links TRBV2 with TRBJ1-2; D possibly corresponds to TRBD1 (6 bases). The source is a human donor in good health. Some clones in this sample may be carry-over from other donors' samples. Sequenced material: PBMCs. CDR3 bases: TGTGCCAGCATGGCAGGGACAAACTATGGCTACACCTTC. This sequence encodes CASMAGTNYGYTF.